Each of the 27 T cell receptor beta chains below was sequenced from the same sample in a study of blood T cell repertoires in COVID-19 (dated by TCRdb to 2019 to 2021). Receptor libraries were prepared by the immunoSEQ multiplex PCR assay. In its TCRdb copy, this immuneACCESS table keeps in-frame sequences only and misses some clones. Where compared with another copy, unresolved V genes explain less than half of these, and the others have no known cause. This sample holds 280,000 or so clones; approximately 83% were observed only once. 2.2% of the sample is taken by the ten largest. Sequencing was performed on PBMCs or T cells enriched from blood (not recorded which). The receptor set was obtained from a man younger than 45 who had recovered from COVID-19.

With respect to this clone: Relative to the germline gene, one junction end is altered; a read error may explain this. The V gene is TRBV7-7, the J gene TRBJ2-5; tentatively, D is TRBD1 (6 bases). The CDR3 totals 14 residues. Per germline, CDR1 SSHAT and CDR2 FNYEAQ (reference sequence). CDR3 sequence: CASSLQTGKETQYF. CDR3 bases: TGTGCTAGCAGCTTACAAACAGGGAAAGAGACCCAGTACTTC.

For this clone: Other DNA sequences from this sample encode an identical CDR3 as well. This chain connects TRBV19 to TRBJ1-2; D ambiguous. The ends were cut back, 1 base at V and 2 bases at J, with 5 bases in the middle. The CDR3 is 13 amino acids. Looked up from germline, CDR1 is LNHDA and CDR2 is SQIVND (reference sequence). The CDR3 sequence: CASSIAGNYGYTF. The CDR3 nucleotides are TGTGCCAGTAGTATAGCCGGGAACTATGGCTACACCTTC.

V is TRBV9 and J is TRBJ2-5, with D hard to call. Trimming took off 5 bases at V and 5 bases at J, with 10 bases between the two ends. Germline V CDR1 and CDR2: SGDLS, YYNGEE. CDR3 size: 12 residues. The CDR3 reads CASRGDSETQYF. For the CDR3, the DNA is TGTGCCAGCAGAGGAGACTCGGAGACCCAGTACTTC. Full variable domain (outside the CDR3, taken from reference TRBV9 and TRBJ2-5): DSGVTQTPKHLITATGQRVTLRCSPRSGDLSVYWYQQSLDQGLQFLIQYYNGEERAKGNILERFSAQQFPDLHSELNLSSLELGDSALYFCASRGDSETQYFGPGTRLLVL.

V usage is TRBV6-5 and J usage is TRBJ2-5; 7 nucleotides agree with TRBD2. This CDR3 has 14 amino acids. V shed 1 base and J 7 bases; nucleotides not matched to a gene: 6. Germline V gene data show CDR1 as MNHEY and CDR2 as SVGAGI. Here the CDR3 reads CASSYYGGRGTQYF. CDR3 nucleotides: TGTGCCAGCAGTTACTACGGGGGGAGGGGGACCCAGTACTTC.

The chain combines TRBV2 with TRBJ2-7, with D maybe TRBD2 (6 bases). This CDR3 is 13 amino acids long. The ends were cut back, 5 bases at V and 6 bases at J, with 14 bases in the middle. CDR1 and CDR2 from the germline V gene are SNHLY and FYNNEI. The CDR3 here is CASSPGLHVEQYF. DNA for the CDR3: TGTGCCAGCAGTCCTGGACTACACGTCGAGCAGTACTTC.

The count of this clone is one. CDR3 in amino acids: CASSLGTDTQYF. The CDR3 coding sequence is TGTGCCAGCAGTCTTGGCACAGATACGCAGTATTTT. The rearrangement joins TRBV6-5 to TRBJ2-3, with D unresolved. V lost 5 bases and J 1 base, leaving 4 bases between the germline ends. This CDR3 is built from 12 residues. Per germline, CDR1 MNHEY and CDR2 SVGAGI.

V usage is TRBV21-1 and J usage is TRBJ1-2. TRBV21-1 is labeled a pseudogene. The CDR3 is 15 amino acids. The DNA for the CDR3 is TGTGCCAGCAGCGCGCGGGGGGCTGTTGGCCATGGCTACACCTTC. Its protein is CASSARGAVGHGYTF.

The chain combines TRBV7-3 with TRBJ2-5; tentatively, D is TRBD2 (6 bases). The germline V gene encodes CDR1 SGHTA and CDR2 FQGTGA. The length of the CDR3 is 15 residues. V shed 5 bases and J shed 4 bases, with 17 bases lying between them. CDR3: CASSPGLSRRETQYF. The CDR3 nucleotides read TGTGCCAGCAGCCCCGGACTATCACGGCGAGAGACCCAGTACTTC. The full variable domain, its missing parts supplied by reference TRBV7-3 and TRBJ2-5, is GAGVSQTPSNKVTEKGKYVELRCDPISGHTALYWYRQSLGQGPEFLIYFQGTGAADDSGLPNDRFFAVRPEGSVSTLKIQRTERGDSAVYLCASSPGLSRRETQYFGPGTRLLVL.

The chain combines TRBV10-3 with TRBJ2-3; tentative D call: TRBD2 (6 bases). Trimming shortened V by 2 bases and J by 6 bases, and 18 bases separated the two germline ends. Germline CDR1 is ENHRY and CDR2 is SYGVKD. The CDR3 has 16 amino acids. The CDR3 region has the DNA TGTGCCATCAGTGAGCCGGCCCGACTAGGAGGGGATACGCAGTATTTT. Translating gives CAISEPARLGGDTQYF.

The gene calls are TRBV9 and TRBJ2-2, with unresolved D. Germline assignment: CDR1 SGDLS and CDR2 YYNGEE. V was trimmed by 7 bases and J by 3 bases, leaving 7 bases between them. The CDR3 has 12 residues. In DNA, the CDR3 is TGTGCCAGCGGCCACGACACCGGGGAGCTGTTTTTT. This encodes CASGHDTGELFF. The full variable domain, its missing parts supplied by reference TRBV9 and TRBJ2-2, is DSGVTQTPKHLITATGQRVTLRCSPRSGDLSVYWYQQSLDQGLQFLIQYYNGEERAKGNILERFSAQQFPDLHSELNLSSLELGDSALYFCASGHDTGELFFGEGSRLTVL.

The chain employs TRBV5-4 and TRBJ1-4, with unresolved D. The CDR3 spans 14 residues. CDR1 SGHNT and CDR2 YYREEE come from the germline V gene (reference sequence). Trimming shortened V by 0 bases and J by 3 bases, and 6 bases separated the two germline ends. CDR3: CASSLDGPNEKLFF. CDR3 nucleotide sequence: TGTGCCAGCAGCTTGGACGGTCCTAATGAAAAACTGTTTTTT.

The chain recombines TRBV7-2 with TRBJ2-3; the D gene is possibly TRBD1 (6 bases). The germline CDR1 and CDR2 sequences are SGHTA and FQGNSA. Trimming stripped 6 bases from V and 1 base from J, with 14 bases between. The CDR3 consists of 15 residues. As DNA, the CDR3 is TGTGCCAGCAGTCAGCTAGGGGGAGGCACAGATACGCAGTATTTT. Protein sequence: CASSQLGGGTDTQYF.

The chain recombines TRBV14 with TRBJ1-1; maybe TRBD1 (5 bases). This CDR3 has 15 residues. Germline V gene sequence: CDR1 SGHDN, CDR2 FVKESK. Deletions cut 1 base from V and 3 bases from J, with 12 bases between. CDR3 amino acids: CASSQVGGSDTEAFF. In DNA, the CDR3 is TGTGCCAGCAGCCAAGTTGGGGGGTCGGACACTGAAGCTTTCTTT.

This clone was found once. The CDR3 reads CASSYSTGATYGYTF. Here the CDR3 DNA reads TGTGCCAGCAGTTACTCGACAGGGGCGACCTATGGCTACACCTTC. The rearrangement links TRBV6-5 to TRBJ1-2, with 8 bases fitting TRBD1. The CDR3 spans 15 residues. V lost 0 bases, J lost 4 bases, and 4 bases stayed unmatched. CDR1 is MNHEY, CDR2 SVGAGI, per germline.

The chain combines TRBV7-9 with TRBJ2-3; TRBD1 matches 7 bases. V trimming: 5 bases; J trimming: 9 bases; junction bases outside the gene matches: 5. The CDR3 runs to 12 residues. Germline V gene sequence: CDR1 SEHNR, CDR2 FQNEAQ (reference sequence). The CDR3 reads CASSLPRGTQYF. DNA for the CDR3: TGTGCCAGCAGCCTCCCCAGGGGGACGCAGTATTTT. The full variable domain, with the rest looked up from reference TRBV7-9 and TRBJ2-3, is DTGVSQNPRHKITKRGQNVTFRCDPISEHNRLYWYRQTLGQGPEFLTYFQNEAQLEKSRLLSDRFSAERPKGSFSTLEIQRTEQGDSAMYLCASSLPRGTQYFGPGTRLTVL.

V gene TRBV11-2 combines with J gene TRBJ2-1; no clear D gene. The CDR3 is made up of 15 amino acids. Per germline, CDR1 SGHAT and CDR2 FQNNGV. Trimming left V 1 base short and J 0 bases short, with 7 bases between. This CDR3 is CASSLVQYSYNEQFF. DNA of the CDR3: TGTGCCAGCAGCTTAGTGCAGTACTCCTACAATGAGCAGTTCTTC.

This clone was observed a few times. V usage is TRBV10-3 and J usage is TRBJ2-7, with 10 bases matching TRBD2. The CDR3 has 18 residues. CDR1 and CDR2 (germline): ENHRY, SYGVKD. V gave up 8 bases and J gave up 3 bases; unmatched junction bases: 19. CDR3: CAIRRTSGNSARIYEQYF. CDR3 DNA sequence: TGTGCCATCCGCCGGACTAGCGGAAACTCCGCGCGAATCTACGAGCAGTACTTC.

This rearrangement joins TRBV5-5 to TRBJ2-3; D not resolved. The ends were cut back, 1 base at V and 4 bases at J, with 7 bases in the middle. The CDR3 runs 13 residues. In germline, CDR1 is SGHKS, CDR2 YYEKEE (reference sequence). DNA of the CDR3: TGTGCCAGCAGCTTGTACGGGTCAGATACGCAGTATTTT. It codes for CASSLYGSDTQYF.

V is TRBV6-5 and J is TRBJ1-2; TRBD1 is a possible D gene (6 bases). V lost 6 bases to trimming and J lost 8 bases, with 13 bases between them. The germline V gene encodes CDR1 MNHEY and CDR2 SVGAGI. This CDR3 region has 12 residues. The CDR3 loop reads CASSQGQWGYTF. CDR3 in DNA: TGTGCCAGCAGCCAAGGACAGTGGGGCTACACCTTC.

J is TRBJ1-3 and V is TRBV19; unclear D gene. CDR1 and CDR2 from the germline V gene are LNHDA and SQIVND (reference sequence). The V and J ends lost 3 bases and 3 bases respectively, with 9 bases between them. The CDR3 is made up of 14 amino acids. The CDR3 loop is CASSIRGSGNTIYF. Here the CDR3 DNA reads TGTGCCAGTAGTATCCGCGGCAGTGGAAACACCATATATTTT.

The rearrangement links TRBV10-1 to TRBJ2-7, with D possibly matching TRBD2 (6 bases). Trimming pared 3 bases from V and 6 bases from J, leaving 9 bases between. CDR1 is WNHNN, CDR2 SYGVQD, per germline (reference sequence). This CDR3 is 12 amino acids long. DNA of the CDR3: TGCGCCAGCAGTGATGGGGGGAGCGAGCAGTACTTC. It encodes CASSDGGSEQYF.

The chain is built from TRBV6-5 and TRBJ1-1; D call uncertain. Looked up from germline, CDR1 is MNHEY and CDR2 is SVGAGI. The CDR3 is made up of 15 amino acids. With 8 bases removed from V and 8 bases from J, the gap between germline ends came to 24 bases. The CDR3 spells CASRLRADSNVEAFF. CDR3 nucleotide sequence: TGTGCCAGCCGCCTGCGGGCTGATAGCAACGTCGAAGCTTTCTTT.

This clone was seen a single time. The rearrangement links TRBV10-3 to TRBJ2-3, with D perhaps matching TRBD2 (7 bases). Trimming took 7 bases from V and 1 from J, leaving 18 bases between them. The V gene's germline CDR1 is ENHRY and CDR2 SYGVKD. The CDR3 runs to 16 residues. CDR3 residues: CAINALGGGGTDTQYF. The CDR3 nucleotides are TGTGCCATCAACGCCCTGGGCGGGGGCGGCACAGATACGCAGTATTTT.

V gene TRBV6-2 or TRBV6-3 combines with J gene TRBJ1-1; possibly TRBD1 for D (5 bases). Germline V gives CDR1 MNHEY, CDR2 SVGEGT. The CDR3 extends over 18 amino acids. The V end was cut by 4 bases, the J end by 1 base, with 22 bases between. The CDR3: CASSSNDGGVGRNTEAFF. CDR3 nucleotide sequence: TGTGCCAGCAGTTCCAATGATGGGGGGGTAGGGAGGAACACTGAAGCTTTCTTT.

The CDR3 DNA reads TGTGCCTGGAGTCACCTAGGGGTGCAGCCCCAGCATTTT. This translates into CAWSHLGVQPQHF. This chain joins TRBV30 and TRBJ1-5, with D possibly being TRBD1 (5 bases). V was cut by 2 bases and J by 7 bases, with 12 bases left in between. Germline CDR1 reads GTSNPN; CDR2 reads SVGIG (reference sequence). The CDR3 runs to 13 residues.

This chain joins TRBV4-1 and TRBJ2-1; tentative D call: TRBD2 (6 bases). The CDR3 length is 15 residues. The germline V gene has CDR1 MGHRA and CDR2 YSYEKL. The V end was cut by 2 bases, the J end by 6 bases, with 14 bases between. In DNA, the CDR3 is TGCGCCAGCAGCCAACCTCTCCGGACTACCAATGAGCAGTTCTTC. It codes for CASSQPLRTTNEQFF.

This clone was detected only once. The V call is TRBV2, the J call TRBJ1-2, with 8 positions matching TRBD1. Trimming cost V 7 bases and J 4 bases; bases outside gene matches: 8. The CDR3 is made up of 14 amino acids. Germline loops: CDR1 SNHLY, CDR2 FYNNEI. The CDR3 region has the DNA TGTGCCAGCATCATACCGGGACAGGCCTATGGCTACACCTTC. Residues: CASIIPGQAYGYTF.